The 19 T cell receptor beta chains below come from one sample, sequenced in a study of T-cell memory formation after mild COVID-19. MiXCR, applied by TCRdb to the 5' RACE reads, yields one record per CDR3 protein. The sample holds some 450,000 distinct CDR3 sequences, approximately 19% seen once. Sequencing was done on a sample of PBMCs or a T cell subset sorted from them (not recorded which). All receptors derive from a man between 18 and 29 years old who had mild COVID-19 (a few samples of this study predate the infection). Cell type and time point are not known.

The chain carries TRBV7-2 and TRBJ1-1; TRBD1 matches at 7 bases. Germline V gene data show CDR1 as SGHTA and CDR2 as FQGNSA. Losses at the gene ends were 3 bases for V and 3 bases for J; bases not matched to a gene: 7. The CDR3 contains 15 residues. CDR3 DNA sequence: TGTGCCAGCAGCTTCCGACAGGGAGGGGACACTGAAGCTTTCTTT. It is translated as CASSFRQGGDTEAFF. The whole variable domain, filled in from reference TRBV7-2 and TRBJ1-1, reads GAGVSQSPSNKVTEKGKDVELRCDPISGHTALYWYRQSLGQGLEFLIYFQGNSAPDKSGLPSDRFSAERTGGSVSTLTIQRTQQEDSAVYLCASSFRQGGDTEAFFGQGTRLTVV.

This clonotype has only a few counts. This chain links TRBV7-2 with TRBJ2-1; D may be TRBD1 (6 bases). Germline CDR1 SGHTA, CDR2 FQGNSA. Trimming shortened V by 5 bases and J by 8 bases, and 13 bases separated the two germline ends. This CDR3 has 13 residues. DNA for the CDR3: TGTGCCAGCAGCCCACCAGGGGCATATGAGCAGTTCTTC. It specifies CASSPPGAYEQFF.

This clonotype was picked up a small number of times. The J gene is TRBJ2-5, the V gene TRBV9; weak D call: TRBD2 (6 bases). The germline CDR1 and CDR2 sequences are SGDLS and YYNGEE. This CDR3 region has 15 residues. Between the trimmed V and J ends, which lost 0 bases and 5 bases, there was a span of 14 bases. The CDR3 DNA reads as TGTGCCAGCAGCGTAGGAGGCGGCGGGGACGAGACCCAGTACTTC. Its protein product is CASSVGGGGDETQYF.

This clonotype turned up a few times. The chain carries TRBV4-1 and TRBJ1-1; the D is unclear. CDR3 length: 16 amino acids. Trimming removed 2 bases from V and 3 bases from J, with 16 bases in between. The V gene's germline CDR1 is MGHRA and CDR2 YSYEKL. CDR3 sequence reads: CASSQYRIGGHTEAFF. DNA for the CDR3: TGCGCCAGCAGCCAATACCGAATAGGAGGCCACACTGAAGCTTTCTTT.

This chain joins TRBV30 and TRBJ2-5, with no clear D. Trimming shortened V by 4 bases and J by 5 bases, and 14 bases separated the two germline ends. Germline-derived CDR1 and CDR2 are GTSNPN and SVGIG (reference sequence). The CDR3 runs to 13 residues. The CDR3 region is CAWTGPAEETQYF. CDR3 bases: TGTGCCTGGACGGGCCCCGCGGAGGAGACCCAGTACTTC.

CDR3 amino acids: CASMGDRSYNEQFF. Written as DNA, the CDR3 is TGTGCCAGCATGGGTGACCGCTCCTACAATGAGCAGTTCTTC. The chain couples TRBV12-3 or TRBV12-4 to TRBJ2-1; no clear D gene. The ends were cut back, 7 bases at V and 0 bases at J, with 10 bases in the middle. The CDR3 length is 14 residues.

The rearrangement uses TRBV5-1 and TRBJ2-5, with D hard to call. Trimming left V 0 bases short and J 4 bases short, with 13 bases between. In germline, CDR1 is SGHRS, CDR2 YFSETQ. This CDR3 comprises 15 residues. The CDR3 nucleotides read TGCGCCAGCAGCTTGGGCCTACCCCCCGGAGAGACCCAGTACTTC. Translating gives CASSLGLPPGETQYF.

The V call is TRBV10-3, the J call TRBJ2-5; D is perhaps TRBD1 (7 bases). This CDR3 is built from 15 residues. Between the trimmed V and J ends, which lost 4 bases and 2 bases, there was a span of 14 bases. Germline CDR1 is ENHRY and CDR2 is SYGVKD. CDR3 bases: TGTGCCATCAGTGTCGGAGGGACAGAGCAAGAGACCCAGTACTTC. It is translated as CAISVGGTEQETQYF.

The chain's CDR3 is CASSTPLNEQYF. The DNA for the CDR3 is TGTGCCAGCAGTACCCCCTTAAACGAGCAGTACTTC. The chain carries TRBV6-5 and TRBJ2-7; D is unresolved. The CDR3 is 12 amino acids. Between the trimmed V and J ends, which lost 5 bases and 5 bases, there was a span of 10 bases. Germline V CDR1 and CDR2: MNHEY, SVGAGI.

The rearrangement uses TRBV7-6 and TRBJ2-1; D unclear. Deletions cut 3 bases from V and 9 bases from J, with 12 bases between. This CDR3 spans 13 amino acids. The V gene's germline CDR1 is SGHVS and CDR2 FNYEAQ. CDR3 sequence reads: CASSFNLMGEQFF. For the CDR3, the DNA is TGTGCCAGCAGCTTCAATCTCATGGGTGAGCAGTTCTTC. The whole variable domain, remainder taken from reference TRBV7-6 and TRBJ2-1, is GAGVSQSPRYKVTKRGQDVALRCDPISGHVSLYWYRQALGQGPEFLTYFNYEAQQDKSGLPNDRFSAERPEGSISTLTIQRTEQRDSAMYRCASSFNLMGEQFFGPGTRLTVL.

This chain joins TRBV5-1 and TRBJ2-7; D is possibly TRBD1 (6 bases). Germline V CDR1 and CDR2: SGHRS, YFSETQ. V lost 0 bases and J lost 0, with 13 bases in between. The CDR3 runs 16 residues. The CDR3 region is CASSLGSGALSYEQYF. The CDR3 DNA follows: TGCGCCAGCAGCTTGGGGTCAGGGGCCCTCTCCTACGAGCAGTACTTC.

The chain couples TRBV7-3 to TRBJ2-1, with TRBD2 identical over 9 bases. CDR1 and CDR2 from the germline V gene are SGHTA and FQGTGA. The CDR3 runs to 15 residues. V was clipped by 2 bases and J by 9 bases; unmatched bases: 8. DNA for the CDR3: TGTGCCAGCAGCTTAGTTAGTAGCGGGGGTGGTGAGCAGTTCTTC. It encodes CASSLVSSGGGEQFF.

The chain uses TRBV30 and TRBJ1-2; no firm D call. V lost 3 bases and J 1 base, leaving 21 bases between the germline ends. Germline CDR1 reads GTSNPN; CDR2 reads SVGIG (reference sequence). This CDR3 is 17 amino acids long. CDR3 loop: CAWSHGGKELNNYGYTF. The DNA for the CDR3 is TGTGCCTGGAGCCACGGCGGAAAAGAACTTAATAACTATGGCTACACCTTC. The full variable domain, in which reference TRBV30 and TRBJ1-2 provide the parts outside the CDR3, is SQTIHQWPATLVQPVGSPLSLECTVEGTSNPNLYWYRQAAGRGLQLLFYSVGIGQISSEVPQNLSASRPQDRQFILSSKKLLLSDSGFYLCAWSHGGKELNNYGYTFGSGTRLTVV.

This rearrangement joins TRBV7-2 to TRBJ1-5; TRBD1 agrees at 7 bases. Germline loops: CDR1 SGHTA, CDR2 FQGNSA. This CDR3 contains 17 residues. The V and J ends lost 3 bases and 2 bases, in that order; junction bases with no gene match: 10. The CDR3 DNA reads TGTGCCAGCAGCTTGGACGGACAGGTTCGAGGCAATCAGCCCCAGCATTTT. Residues: CASSLDGQVRGNQPQHF. Full variable domain (missing parts from reference TRBV7-2 and TRBJ1-5): GAGVSQSPSNKVTEKGKDVELRCDPISGHTALYWYRQSLGQGLEFLIYFQGNSAPDKSGLPSDRFSAERTGGSVSTLTIQRTQQEDSAVYLCASSLDGQVRGNQPQHFGDGTRLSIL.

CDR3 nucleotide sequence: TGTGCCAGCAGTAGGCAGGTCGGCGCCGGGGAGCTGTTTTTT. Amino acid sequence: CASSRQVGAGELFF. The chain links TRBV6-5 to TRBJ2-2; D call uncertain. Germline CDR1 and CDR2: MNHEY and SVGAGI. The CDR3 spans 14 residues. V lost 5 bases to trimming and J lost 6 bases, with 13 bases between them.

Only a few counts were recorded for this clonotype. V is TRBV7-6 and J is TRBJ2-1; 15 positions match TRBD2. V dropped 2 bases and J dropped 2; count of bases not matched to a gene: 7. Germline CDR1 SGHVS, CDR2 FNYEAQ. This CDR3 region has 19 residues. Here the CDR3 reads CASSLRTSGGAGAYNEQFF. CDR3 nucleotides: TGTGCCAGCAGCTTAAGGACTAGCGGGGGGGCCGGGGCCTACAATGAGCAGTTCTTC.

The chain uses TRBV5-1 and TRBJ1-2; 9 bases map to TRBD1. J gave up 6 bases and V 4 bases, and 4 bases lay outside the gene matches. The CDR3 covers 13 residues. Per germline, CDR1 SGHRS and CDR2 YFSETQ. DNA of the CDR3: TGCGCCAGCAGCGTGGGACAGGGCGATGGCTACACCTTC. This codes for CASSVGQGDGYTF.

The V call is TRBV27, the J call TRBJ2-1; 7 nucleotides line up with TRBD1. The V gene's germline CDR1 is MNHEY and CDR2 SMNVEV (reference sequence). The CDR3 is made up of 14 amino acids. After removal of 6 bases from V and 4 bases from J, the junction contained 6 bases not matched to a gene. The CDR3 spells CASRTGRRYNEQFF. As DNA, the CDR3 is TGTGCCAGCAGGACAGGGCGGAGGTACAATGAGCAGTTCTTC.

The V and J genes are TRBV4-1 and TRBJ2-7; D may be TRBD2 (6 bases). CDR3 length: 15 amino acids. Looked up from germline, CDR1 is MGHRA and CDR2 is YSYEKL. V shed 0 bases and J shed 7 bases, with 16 bases lying between them. In nucleotides, the CDR3 is TGCGCCAGCAGCCAAGATTCGGCAGAGGGAGGTGAGCAGTACTTC. Translated, it gives CASSQDSAEGGEQYF.